The rows below give T cell receptor beta chains drawn from one sample of a study of T cells in localized non-small cell lung cancer. Clones were sequenced by immunoSEQ multiplex PCR, and TCRdb holds only the in-frame ones, with some missing. The sample lists 2,000 or so clones; 21% were seen once. The material sequenced was normal lung tissue next to the tumor, taken before any cancer treatment. Receptor source: a woman aged 40 to 75 with stage I lung adenocarcinoma. Both conserved end residues are part of each CDR3. D genes are given only for firm matches.

V gene	J gene	D gene	CDR3 protein
TRBV11-3	TRBJ1-2	NA	CASSSNLRSYYGYTF
TRBV9	TRBJ1-6	TRBD1	CASSVGQTNNSPLHF
TRBV19	TRBJ1-1	NA	CASSIAGGGNTEAFF
TRBV12-5	TRBJ1-5	NA	CASGPTPQGNQPQHF
TRBV5-1	TRBJ1-2	TRBD1	CASSRQGEEDGYTF
TRBV23-1	TRBJ1-2	TRBD1	CASSQDAQGAINYGYTF
TRBV19	TRBJ1-1	TRBD1	CASSRTGGSMNTEAFF
TRBV6-8	TRBJ1-1	NA	CAIQSMNTEAFF
TRBV28	TRBJ1-4	NA	CASSFPGSGGEKLFF
TRBV7-8	TRBJ1-2	NA	CASSPAGGANYGYTF
TRBV9	TRBJ1-1	TRBD1	CASSVSPETGGGTEAFF
TRBV5-1	TRBJ2-7	TRBD1	CASSHGDRGTYEQYF
TRBV6-8	TRBJ2-6	NA	CASSRRGGSGANVLTF
TRBV11-3	TRBJ2-3	TRBD1	CASRSDRGTDTQYF
TRBV30	TRBJ1-1	TRBD1	CAWDRGTEAFF
TRBV27	TRBJ2-5	NA	CASPRKRIQETQYF
TRBV18	TRBJ2-7	NA	CASSPTDRYEQYF
TRBV10-1	TRBJ2-7	TRBD1	CASSERTGFGEQYF
TRBV19	TRBJ1-5	NA	CASSIGLRENQPQHF
TRBV5-1	TRBJ2-2	NA	CASSLVKGDTGELFF
TRBV4-1	TRBJ1-1	NA	CASSQGLHSNTEAFF
TRBV23-1	TRBJ2-3	TRBD2	CASSQGGGTSGVDTQYF
TRBV6-4	TRBJ2-1	NA	CASIGGLWRFF
TRBV2	TRBJ2-2	NA	CASRSDVTGELFF
TRBV11-3	TRBJ1-1	TRBD1	CASSAGQVRTEAFF